A selection of T cell receptor beta chains follows, all from one sample in a study of cytomegalovirus exposure and HLA in healthy donors. Method: immunoSEQ multiplex PCR; TCRdb's copy keeps in-frame clones and lacks some. The data contain approximately 89,000 clones, about two thirds of them seen just once; the ten biggest clones take up around 5.5%. The sample comprised PBMCs. These receptors originate from a young woman in good health and CMV-seropositive. The CDR3 runs from the conserved cysteine through the conserved F or W. Fields, in order: clone size, V gene, D gene, J gene, CDR3 protein, CDR3 DNA. A D gene is named only where the DNA matches it firmly. Size is stated for part of the rows, as once, few or many counts, or as a class when the clone is expanded.

once	TRBV28	TRBD2	TRBJ2-2	CASLNSGGGTGELFF	TGTGCCAGCCTAAATTCCGGGGGGGGCACCGGGGAGCTGTTTTTT
NA	TRBV7-2	TRBD2	TRBJ2-3	CASSLAPLLAGGSTDTQYF	TGTGCCAGCAGCTTAGCTCCCCTACTAGCGGGGGGTAGTACAGATACGCAGTATTTT
few	TRBV15	TRBD2	TRBJ2-1	CATSSPLGRGNEQFF	TGTGCCACCAGCAGTCCCCTAGGGAGGGGAAATGAGCAGTTCTTC
NA	TRBV11-2	NA	TRBJ2-2	CASSFRDRGELFF	TGTGCCAGCAGCTTTAGAGACAGGGGGGAGCTGTTTTTT
NA	TRBV6-1	NA	TRBJ1-5	CASSVLSNQPQHF	TGTGCCAGCAGTGTCCTTAGCAATCAGCCCCAGCATTTT
few	TRBV14	NA	TRBJ2-2	CASSHDPGDTGELFF	TGTGCCAGCAGCCACGACCCGGGGGATACCGGGGAGCTGTTTTTT
NA	TRBV5-1	TRBD2	TRBJ2-5	CASSSALLAGGETQYF	TGCGCCAGCAGCTCGGCCCTACTAGCGGGTGGAGAGACCCAGTACTTC
few	TRBV6-5	TRBD1	TRBJ2-7	CASSYSAGGSYEQYF	TGTGCCAGCAGTTACTCAGCAGGGGGCTCCTACGAGCAGTACTTC
NA	TRBV4-1	TRBD1	TRBJ1-1	CASSQVGQIPLNTEAFF	TGCGCCAGCAGCCAAGTGGGACAGATCCCCCTGAACACTGAAGCTTTCTTT
NA	TRBV5-1	TRBD2	TRBJ2-7	CASSPLGRGYEQYF	TGCGCCAGCAGTCCCTTGGGGAGGGGATACGAGCAGTACTTC
NA	TRBV18	NA	TRBJ2-5	CASLLSSQETQYF	TGTGCCAGCTTACTATCTAGCCAAGAGACCCAGTACTTC
once	TRBV18	TRBD2	TRBJ2-3	CASLSGGRPDTQYF	TGTGCCAGCCTTAGCGGGGGCCGTCCAGATACGCAGTATTTT
NA	TRBV5-5	NA	TRBJ2-1	CASSSSGPYNEQFF	TGTGCCAGCAGCTCGTCAGGCCCCTACAATGAGCAGTTCTTC
NA	TRBV7-2	TRBD2	TRBJ2-2	CASSFGLAGGTGELFF	TGTGCCAGCAGCTTTGGGCTAGCGGGGGGCACCGGGGAGCTGTTTTTT
NA	TRBV5-4	TRBD1	TRBJ2-7	CASSRAGTGAYEQYF	TGTGCCAGCAGCCGGGCCGGGACAGGGGCCTACGAGCAGTACTTC
NA	TRBV2	NA	TRBJ1-2	CASTGVVRDGGYTF	TGTGCCAGCACCGGAGTCGTCAGGGATGGTGGCTACACCTTC
NA	TRBV7-2	TRBD2	TRBJ2-5	CASSLGGGVETQYF	TGTGCCAGCAGCTTAGGGGGGGGAGTGGAGACCCAGTACTTC
NA	TRBV9	NA	TRBJ2-2	CASSSGTISPGELFF	TGTGCCAGCAGCTCAGGCACGATTTCCCCCGGGGAGCTGTTTTTT